This T cell receptor beta chain was recorded in a study of cytomegalovirus exposure and HLA in healthy donors. TCRdb keeps only in-frame clones here, not all; method: immunoSEQ multiplex PCR. The sample includes around 120,000 clones, roughly 90% of them seen just once. Study-wide findings and caveats: While the bulk of TCR sequences proved rare, some public TCRs turned up in many donors. The investigators catalogued some 160 TCR beta chains as cytomegalovirus-associated. Later, an analysis found that TCR clusters from the first cohort tended to co-occur in the 120 or so validation repertoires.

Comments on this clone: Its antigen is not known.

The donors were members of the validation cohort comprising over a hundred subjects, separate from the roughly 650-subject first cohort. The germline CDR1 and CDR2 sequences are KGHSH and LQKENI. This CDR3 has 13 residues. Between the trimmed V and J ends, which lost 0 bases and 5 bases, there was a span of 8 bases. The rearrangement uses TRBV18 and TRBJ2-7; D call uncertain. The TCR comes from a young woman in good health and CMV-seropositive. The sample was PBMCs. CDR3 region: CASSPPGLDEQYF. In nucleotides, the CDR3 is TGTGCCAGCTCACCACCCGGGTTGGACGAGCAGTACTTC.